These T cell receptor beta chains were read from a single sample in a study of blood T cell repertoires in COVID-19. Generated by immunoSEQ multiplex PCR, the TCRdb table keeps only in-frame clones and is missing some. This table has approximately 250,000 clones, around nine tenths appearing once. The sequenced material came from peripheral blood. Receptor source: a woman aged 60-70 years with COVID-19, enrolled during active disease. Each CDR3 is given with its conserved first and last residue. Each record gives: D gene, clone size, V gene, J gene, CDR3 protein, CDR3 DNA. The D gene is left open where the match is weak. Only some rows state a clone size, as once, few, many or a class for expanded clones.

>.|.|TRBV27|TRBJ1-6
CASSLGGRLNSPLHF
TGTGCCAGCAGTTTAGGGGGCAGGCTAAATTCACCCCTCCACTTT
>.|.|TRBV27|TRBJ1-2
CASTYRAVGQGFDRGYTF
TGTGCCAGCACCTACAGGGCCGTGGGCCAAGGGTTCGACCGGGGCTACACCTTC
>TRBD1|.|TRBV7-8|TRBJ1-1
CASSPRGERAEAFF
TGTGCCAGCAGCCCCAGGGGGGAAAGGGCTGAAGCTTTCTTT
>TRBD2|few|TRBV10-3|TRBJ2-7
CAAMRSSGREAYEQYF
TGTGCCGCCATGCGAAGTAGCGGGAGGGAGGCTTACGAGCAGTACTTC
>.|.|TRBV5-1|TRBJ1-1
CASSLAVWTEAFF
TGCGCCAGCAGCTTGGCCGTATGGACAGAAGCTTTCTTT
>.|.|TRBV5-6|TRBJ2-1
CASTWWGRYNEQFF
TGTGCCAGCACTTGGTGGGGCCGGTACAATGAGCAGTTCTTC
>.|.|TRBV19|TRBJ1-5
CASSLTGRNQPQHF
TGTGCCAGTAGTTTGACAGGACGTAATCAGCCCCAGCATTTT
>.|.|TRBV19|TRBJ1-5
CASSINRERNQPQHF
TGTGCCAGTAGTATCAACAGGGAGCGCAATCAGCCCCAGCATTTT
>TRBD1|.|TRBV6-5|TRBJ2-7
CATRGQETYEQYF
TGTGCCACCCGGGGACAGGAGACCTACGAGCAGTACTTC
>TRBD2|once|TRBV7-9|TRBJ2-1
CASSRDSGGTYNEQFF
TGTGCCAGCAGCCGCGATAGCGGGGGGACCTACAATGAGCAGTTCTTC
>.|few|TRBV4-1|TRBJ2-7
CASSQRYQQGYEQYF
TGCGCCAGCAGCCAACGCTACCAACAGGGATACGAGCAGTACTTC
>TRBD2|.|TRBV3-1/TRBV3-2|TRBJ2-3
CASSQMGLAKGDTQYF
TGTGCCAGCAGCCAAATGGGACTAGCGAAGGGGGATACGCAGTATTTT
>.|.|TRBV11-3|TRBJ2-7
CASSLVAGSNEQYF
TGTGCCAGCAGCTTAGTTGCGGGTTCCAACGAGCAGTACTTC
>TRBD1|.|TRBV20-1|TRBJ1-2
CSASVSGTGKGYTF
TGCAGTGCTAGTGTCTCCGGGACAGGCAAAGGCTACACCTTC
>.|.|TRBV27|TRBJ1-6
CASSLSPGAYSPLHF
TGTGCCAGCAGTTTATCGCCAGGGGCGTACTCACCCCTCCACTTT
>.|.|TRBV28|TRBJ1-2
CASRPPGEIYYGYTF
TGTGCCAGCAGACCACCAGGGGAAATATACTATGGCTACACCTTC
>TRBD1|.|TRBV6-4|TRBJ1-2
CASSDYRGMYTF
TGTGCCAGCAGTGACTACAGGGGAATGTACACCTTC
>.|.|TRBV7-8|TRBJ1-5
CASSLIRNSNQPQHF
TGTGCCAGCAGCTTGATCAGGAATAGCAATCAGCCCCAGCATTTT
>.|once|TRBV11-2|TRBJ1-6
CASSLESQAGYLHF
TGTGCCAGCAGCTTAGAGTCACAGGCCGGGTACCTCCACTTT
>.|.|TRBV2|TRBJ1-5
CASSYTPGGNQPQHF
TGTGCCAGCAGTTATACCCCCGGAGGCAATCAGCCCCAGCATTTT
>TRBD1|few|TRBV10-3|TRBJ1-4
CATYPGQGAGEKLFF
TGTGCCACCTACCCAGGCCAGGGGGCGGGTGAAAAACTGTTTTTT
>TRBD1|once|TRBV19|TRBJ1-1
CASSSDRGREAFF
TGTGCCAGTAGTTCGGACAGGGGGCGAGAAGCTTTCTTT
>TRBD1|once|TRBV29-1|TRBJ1-1
CSAPDRMNTEAFF
TGCAGCGCCCCGGACAGGATGAACACTGAAGCTTTCTTT
>.|.|TRBV5-4|TRBJ2-3
CASSPTGTSTDTQYF
TGTGCCAGCAGCCCTACAGGAACTAGCACAGATACGCAGTATTTT
>TRBD2|.|TRBV6-1|TRBJ2-1
CASSESSGRLDEQFF
TGTGCCAGCAGTGAATCTAGCGGGAGGTTGGATGAGCAGTTCTTC
>.|.|TRBV5-4|TRBJ1-5
CASSLAGNQPQHF
TGTGCCAGCAGCTTGGCCGGTAATCAGCCCCAGCATTTT
>.|.|TRBV5-1|TRBJ1-2
CASSLEPQGPSSYGYTF
TGCGCCAGCAGCTTGGAACCGCAGGGGCCATCCTCCTATGGCTACACCTTC
>TRBD2|.|TRBV4-2|TRBJ2-3
CASRTSGRTDTQYF
TGTGCCAGCAGGACTAGCGGGAGGACAGATACGCAGTATTTT
>TRBD1|.|TRBV7-3|TRBJ2-3
CASSFTGGGTDTQYF
TGTGCCAGCAGCTTCACAGGGGGCGGCACAGATACGCAGTATTTT
>TRBD1|.|TRBV28|TRBJ1-6
CASSLAGQDNSPLHF
TGTGCCAGCAGTTTAGCGGGACAGGATAATTCACCCCTCCACTTT
>.|.|TRBV15|TRBJ2-1
CATSRGRTGLFF
TGTGCCACCAGCAGAGGACGGACAGGACTATTCTTC
>TRBD2|.|TRBV5-1|TRBJ2-5
CASSPVGTSGSFRETQYF
TGCGCCAGCAGCCCCGTCGGGACTAGCGGGAGCTTCCGGGAGACCCAGTACTTC
>.|many|TRBV14|TRBJ2-7
CASSQGPGTKQYF
TGTGCCAGCAGCCAAGGGCCGGGAACCAAGCAGTACTTC
>TRBD2|once|TRBV19|TRBJ2-2
CASSIEVAGRFISSGELFF
TGTGCCAGTAGTATAGAAGTAGCGGGCAGATTCATATCCTCCGGGGAGCTGTTTTTT
>.|once|TRBV20-1|TRBJ1-4
CSASETAWGKLFF
TGCAGTGCTAGTGAGACAGCATGGGGAAAACTGTTTTTT
>.|.|TRBV7-6|TRBJ2-7
CASSSRAGSEQYF
TGTGCCAGCAGTTCCCGTGCGGGGTCCGAGCAGTACTTC
>TRBD2|.|TRBV6-2/TRBV6-3|TRBJ2-4
CASSVAGAKNIQYF
TGTGCCAGCAGTGTAGCGGGAGCCAAAAACATTCAGTACTTC
>.|.|TRBV6-5|TRBJ1-5
CASREGGQPQHF
TGTGCCAGCAGGGAGGGAGGGCAGCCCCAGCATTTT
>TRBD1|.|TRBV9|TRBJ1-2
CASSGQGEWNGYTF
TGTGCCAGCAGCGGACAGGGAGAGTGGAATGGCTACACCTTC
>.|.|TRBV5-1|TRBJ2-3
CASSLGGAGGTQYF
TGCGCCAGCAGCTTGGGTGGTGCGGGTGGTACGCAGTATTTT
>TRBD1|.|TRBV6-5|TRBJ2-7
CATTRTGGSHEQYF
TGTGCCACGACCCGGACAGGGGGCTCTCACGAGCAGTACTTC
>TRBD1|.|TRBV10-3|TRBJ2-1
CATRQGTNEQFF
TGTGCCACCAGACAGGGGACCAATGAGCAGTTCTTC